The 24 T cell receptor beta chains below come from one sample, sequenced in a study of blood T cell repertoires in COVID-19. Repertoires were generated with immunoSEQ multiplex PCR, while TCRdb's copy carries only in-frame clones and drops some. The data show 45,000 to 55,000 clones, 88% seen once. Input material: peripheral blood. The receptor source for this set is a human donor in a cohort sampled during active COVID-19.

The chain employs TRBV2 and TRBJ1-1; 9 bases are shared with TRBD1. The CDR3 is 15 amino acids. J lost 7 bases, V lost 5 bases, and 11 bases had no gene match. The germline V gene encodes CDR1 SNHLY and CDR2 FYNNEI. Written as DNA, the CDR3 is TGTGCCAGCAGTTCCTTTGCCGGGACAGGGCTTGAAGCTTTCTTT. Translated: CASSSFAGTGLEAFF. Using reference TRBV2 and TRBJ1-1 for the parts outside the CDR3, the full variable domain is EPEVTQTPSHQVTQMGQEVILRCVPISNHLYFYWYRQILGQKVEFLVSFYNNEISEKSEIFDDQFSVERPDGSNFTLKIRSTKLEDSAMYFCASSSFAGTGLEAFFGQGTRLTVV.

There are a few counts of this clone. V is TRBV5-1 and J is TRBJ2-1, with 7 bases fitting TRBD2. The CDR3 consists of 16 residues. Looked up from germline, CDR1 is SGHRS and CDR2 is YFSETQ. J lost 4 bases, V lost 0 bases, and 7 bases had no gene match. The CDR3 reads CASSLEASGRYNEQFF. The DNA for the CDR3 is TGCGCCAGCAGCTTGGAGGCTAGCGGCCGATACAATGAGCAGTTCTTC. Looking up the rest from reference TRBV5-1 and TRBJ2-1 gives the full variable domain: KAGVTQTPRYLIKTRGQQVTLSCSPISGHRSVSWYQQTPGQGLQFLFEYFSETQRNKGNFPGRFSGRQFSNSRSEMNVSTLELGDSALYLCASSLEASGRYNEQFFGPGTRLTVL.

The rearrangement links TRBV2 to TRBJ2-1; D gene uncertain. The CDR3 runs to 14 residues. V was cut by 5 bases and J by 8 bases, with 16 bases left in between. From germline, CDR1 is SNHLY and CDR2 FYNNEI. CDR3 amino acids: CASSNSLGSDEQFF. In DNA, the CDR3 is TGTGCCAGCAGTAACTCACTGGGCTCGGATGAGCAGTTCTTC. The variable domain in full, with the rest retrieved from reference TRBV2 and TRBJ2-1, is EPEVTQTPSHQVTQMGQEVILRCVPISNHLYFYWYRQILGQKVEFLVSFYNNEISEKSEIFDDQFSVERPDGSNFTLKIRSTKLEDSAMYFCASSNSLGSDEQFFGPGTRLTVL.

The chain recombines TRBV11-2 with TRBJ2-2; D is uncertain. Germline CDR1 reads SGHAT; CDR2 reads FQNNGV. The CDR3 loop spans 11 amino acids. The germline V and J ends were trimmed by 6 bases and 5 bases, with 4 bases remaining between them. The CDR3 DNA reads as TGTGCCAGCAGACTGACCGGGGAGCTGTTTTTT. Protein: CASRLTGELFF.

This rearrangement joins TRBV7-3 to TRBJ2-3; D perhaps matches TRBD2 (6 bases). The CDR3 loop spans 15 amino acids. Germline lookup yields CDR1 SGHTA and CDR2 FQGTGA. V lost 5 bases and J 2 bases, leaving 14 bases between the germline ends. The CDR3 is CASSPWAGPTDTQYF. DNA for the CDR3: TGTGCCAGCAGCCCGTGGGCGGGACCCACAGATACGCAGTATTTT.

The V call is TRBV25-1, the J call TRBJ2-7; 8 nucleotides align to TRBD2. Unmatched junction bases numbered 1, after V lost 6 bases and J lost 0 bases. Germline CDR1 MGHDK, CDR2 SYGVNS. The CDR3 is 13 residues long. CDR3 bases: TGTGCCAGCAGGACTAGCGCCTCCTACGAGCAGTACTTC. Its translation is CASRTSASYEQYF.

The chain uses TRBV29-1 and TRBJ2-5; 8 positions match TRBD1. The CDR3 length is 13 residues. V was clipped by 3 bases and J by 7 bases; unmatched bases: 7. CDR1 and CDR2 from the germline V gene are SQVTM and ANQGSEA. CDR3 protein: CSVDLDRGGTQYF. The CDR3 region has the DNA TGCAGCGTTGATCTCGACAGGGGAGGGACCCAGTACTTC.

The chain joins TRBV7-9 to TRBJ1-2, with D perhaps TRBD1 (5 bases). The CDR3 spans 13 residues. Germline assignment: CDR1 SEHNR and CDR2 FQNEAQ (reference sequence). V lost 6 bases and J 1 base, leaving 9 bases between the germline ends. CDR3 loop: CASSRGSNYGYTF. The CDR3 nucleotides are TGTGCCAGCAGTAGGGGAAGTAACTATGGCTACACCTTC.

The chain uses TRBV12-5 and TRBJ1-3, with D maybe TRBD1 (6 bases). The germline V gene has CDR1 LGHNT and CDR2 FRNRAP. The CDR3 has 15 amino acids. The V gene lost 1 base and the J gene lost 7 bases, with 14 bases spanning the gap. CDR3 sequence (DNA): TGTGCTAGTGGTTTGGACGGGGGGGCCTTTAACACCATATATTTT. Translating it yields CASGLDGGAFNTIYF. Full variable domain (rest looked up from reference TRBV12-5 and TRBJ1-3): DARVTQTPRHKVTEMGQEVTMRCQPILGHNTVFWYRQTMMQGLELLAYFRNRAPLDDSGMPKDRFSAEMPDATLATLKIQPSEPRDSAVYFCASGLDGGAFNTIYFGEGSWLTVV.

The chain has TRBV18 and TRBJ1-4; 7 bases are shared with TRBD1. Trimming at V came to 6 bases and at J to 5 bases, leaving 3 bases not matched to a gene. The length of the CDR3 is 13 residues. Germline V gene lookup returns CDR1 KGHSH and CDR2 LQKENI. For the CDR3, the DNA is TGTGCCAGCTCGCAGGACAGGAATGAAAAACTGTTTTTT. It encodes CASSQDRNEKLFF.

The rearrangement links TRBV7-2 to TRBJ2-7; D is uncertain. The CDR3 consists of 16 residues. V lost 1 base, J lost 1 base, and 14 bases lay in between. CDR1 and CDR2 from the germline V gene are SGHTA and FQGNSA. The CDR3 sequence is CASSLVVSRVSYEQYF. In DNA form, the CDR3 reads TGTGCCAGCAGCTTAGTTGTGAGTCGGGTATCCTACGAGCAGTACTTC.

The rearrangement joins TRBV9 to TRBJ1-1; the match to TRBD1 covers 10 bases. V shed 0 bases, J shed 9 bases, and the junction held 8 bases outside the gene matches. Germline loops: CDR1 SGDLS, CDR2 YYNGEE. The CDR3 has 15 residues. CDR3 nucleotide sequence: TGTGCCAGCAGCGTAGGGACAGGGGGTAGTCGGAAAGCTTTCTTT. Translated, it gives CASSVGTGGSRKAFF.

The chain is built from TRBV4-1 and TRBJ2-7, with 8 nucleotides matching TRBD1. The CDR3 consists of 14 residues. CDR1 and CDR2 (germline): MGHRA, YSYEKL. After removal of 5 bases from V and 4 bases from J, the junction contained 7 bases not matched to a gene. The CDR3 region is CASSFRDRMYEQYF. DNA for the CDR3: TGCGCCAGCAGCTTCCGGGACAGGATGTACGAGCAGTACTTC.

This chain connects TRBV4-1 to TRBJ2-7; D is uncertain. Germline V CDR1 and CDR2: MGHRA, YSYEKL. The ends were cut back, 4 bases at V and 0 bases at J, with 13 bases in the middle. The CDR3 has 15 residues. The CDR3 loop reads CASSPTESTSYEQYF. CDR3 bases: TGCGCCAGCAGCCCAACAGAGTCTACCTCCTACGAGCAGTACTTC.

This clone was observed a single time. The chain recombines TRBV7-9 with TRBJ2-1, with D possibly being TRBD1 (5 bases). From germline, CDR1 is SEHNR and CDR2 FQNEAQ (reference sequence). The CDR3 loop spans 12 amino acids. Trimming removed 4 bases from V and 7 bases from J, with 8 bases in between. CDR3 sequence reads: CASSWAGNEQFF. CDR3 in DNA: TGTGCCAGCAGCTGGGCAGGGAATGAGCAGTTCTTC.

The chain combines TRBV5-5 with TRBJ1-4; the D gene is possibly TRBD1 (5 bases). This CDR3 is built from 17 residues. Trimming cost V 0 bases and J 1 base, with 13 bases left between them. CDR1 is SGHKS and CDR2 is YYEKEE in the germline V gene (reference sequence). The CDR3 nucleotides read TGTGCCAGCAGCTTGGGGATTAGCGGGGGAACTAATGAAAAACTGTTTTTT. Translation gives CASSLGISGGTNEKLFF. The full variable domain, with the rest looked up from reference TRBV5-5 and TRBJ1-4, is DAGVTQSPTHLIKTRGQQVTLRCSPISGHKSVSWYQQVLGQGPQFIFQYYEKEERGRGNFPDRFSARQFPNYSSELNVNALLLGDSALYLCASSLGISGGTNEKLFFGSGTQLSVL.

The V call is TRBV3-1 (or the pseudogene TRBV3-2), the J call TRBJ1-5; 7 bases match TRBD1. This CDR3 contains 14 residues. With 5 bases clipped from V and 0 bases from J, the junction kept 1 base outside the gene matches. Looked up from germline, CDR1 is LGHDT and CDR2 is YNNKEL (reference sequence). This CDR3 is CASSNRGSNQPQHF. The CDR3 coding sequence is TGTGCCAGCAGCAACAGGGGTAGCAATCAGCCCCAGCATTTT.

The chain is built from TRBV19 and TRBJ2-2; 10 bases align to TRBD2. Germline V CDR1 and CDR2: LNHDA, SQIVND (reference sequence). With 5 bases clipped from V and 5 bases from J, the junction kept 5 bases outside the gene matches. The CDR3 covers 15 residues. The CDR3 reads CASSGASGSTGELFF. The CDR3 DNA follows: TGTGCCAGTAGTGGTGCTAGCGGGAGTACCGGGGAGCTGTTTTTT.

The CDR3 here is CASSQLSGGAHEQYF. CDR3 bases: TGTGCCAGCAGCCAATTAAGCGGGGGGGCCCACGAGCAGTACTTC. This sequence joins TRBV3-1 (or the pseudogene TRBV3-2) and TRBJ2-7; the match to TRBD2 covers 10 bases. V dropped 2 bases and J dropped 5; count of bases not matched to a gene: 6. This CDR3 spans 15 amino acids. Germline CDR1 LGHDT, CDR2 YNNKEL (reference sequence).

This chain uses TRBV12-5 with TRBJ2-5; a possible D gene is TRBD2 (7 bases). This CDR3 contains 15 residues. V lost 7 bases and J 4 bases, leaving 19 bases between the germline ends. Germline CDR1 reads LGHNT; CDR2 reads FRNRAP. CDR3 bases: TGTGCTAGTGCTTGGGACAACGGGGGGAGAGAGACCCAGTACTTC. As protein: CASAWDNGGRETQYF.

This clone was observed a few times. This sequence joins TRBV5-1 and TRBJ2-2; D remains ambiguous. Germline V lookup: CDR1 SGHRS, CDR2 YFSETQ. The ends were cut back, 4 bases at V and 3 bases at J, with 7 bases in the middle. This CDR3 is built from 13 residues. CDR3 DNA sequence: TGCGCCAGCAGCCCTGACTACACCGGGGAGCTGTTTTTT. Protein product: CASSPDYTGELFF.

This clone was observed a single time. The V and J genes are TRBV10-2 and TRBJ2-3, with TRBD2 identical over 8 bases. The CDR3 is 16 amino acids. The V gene's germline CDR1 is WSHSY and CDR2 SAAADI. After removal of 6 bases from V and 5 bases from J, the junction contained 13 bases not matched to a gene. The CDR3 DNA reads TGCGCCAGCAGACATAACCGGGGGGGCCCTGGAGATACGCAGTATTTT. It yields the protein CASRHNRGGPGDTQYF.

The chain joins TRBV7-9 to TRBJ2-5; 8 bases align to TRBD1. V trimming: 0 bases; J trimming: 4 bases; junction bases outside the gene matches: 13. The length of the CDR3 is 18 residues. Germline assignment: CDR1 SEHNR and CDR2 FQNEAQ (reference sequence). The CDR3 DNA reads as TGTGCCAGCAGCTTAGCTTACACGGGTCGACAGGGGTCAGAGACCCAGTACTTC. Translated, it gives CASSLAYTGRQGSETQYF.

The CDR3 sequence is CASSQVTGYTGELFF. CDR3 coding DNA: TGCGCCAGCAGCCAAGTGACAGGGTACACCGGGGAGCTGTTTTTT. The chain is built from TRBV4-1 and TRBJ2-2; TRBD1 agrees at 7 bases. CDR3 length: 15 amino acids. CDR1 is MGHRA and CDR2 is YSYEKL in the germline V gene. V lost 1 base, J lost 3 bases, and 2 bases stayed unmatched.